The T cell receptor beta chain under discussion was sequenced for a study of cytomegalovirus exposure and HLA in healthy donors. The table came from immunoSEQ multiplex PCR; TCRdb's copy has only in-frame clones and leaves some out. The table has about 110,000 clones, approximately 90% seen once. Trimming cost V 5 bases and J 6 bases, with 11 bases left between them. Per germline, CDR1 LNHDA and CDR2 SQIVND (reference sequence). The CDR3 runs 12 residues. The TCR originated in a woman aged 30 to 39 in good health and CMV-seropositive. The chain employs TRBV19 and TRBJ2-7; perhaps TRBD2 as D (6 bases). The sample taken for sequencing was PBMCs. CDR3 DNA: TGTGCCAGTAGTTGGAGGGTCGGCGAGCAGTACTTC. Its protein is CASSWRVGEQYF.